This record covers a single TCR beta chain. The data were obtained in a study of T cell repertoires in cytomegalovirus infection. Study overall: In public TCR beta signatures, there were indications of both CMV infection and matching HLA type.

One entry per CDR3 protein results from TCRdb running MiXCR on the reads. The table has 310,000 or so distinct CDR3 sequences, under 20% seen once. Germline lookup yields CDR1 LNHDA and CDR2 SQIVND (reference sequence). The CDR3 spans 16 residues. The junction had 10 bases not matched to a gene; V was cut back by 5 bases and J by 1 base. The sequenced sample was PBMCs. This chain links TRBV19 with TRBJ1-1; 7 positions match TRBD1. The clonotype was recovered from a human donor in good health (CMV status not recorded). Some clones in this sample may be carry-over from other donors' samples. The CDR3, as DNA: TGTGCCAGTAGTCCCCGACCCAGGGGGGGGAACACTGAAGCTTTCTTT. It specifies CASSPRPRGGNTEAFF.